A single sample is the source of the 32 T cell receptor beta chains below, sequenced in a study of vaccination effects on CD4 cells after COVID-19. This table comes from immunoSEQ multiplex PCR, and its TCRdb copy is limited to in-frame clones, with some not included. The top ten clones hold 5% to 6.5% of a sample with under 60,000 clones, 65% to 80% of them seen once. No antigen has been identified for these receptors. Following a 10-day culture, CD4+ T cells were purified. Sequenced material: CD4+ T cells from PBMCs cultured without peptide, taken before COVID-19 vaccination. The receptors originated from a human donor who received a COVID-19 vaccine.

The chain uses TRBV11-2 and TRBJ1-1, with 7 positions matching TRBD1. The germline V gene encodes CDR1 SGHAT and CDR2 FQNNGV. V was pared by 3 bases and J by 5 bases, with 3 bases of the junction left unmatched. This CDR3 has 13 residues. CDR3 sequence: CASSLAGGTEAFF. In DNA form, the CDR3 reads TGTGCCAGCAGCTTGGCAGGGGGGACTGAAGCTTTCTTT.

This rearrangement joins TRBV12-3 or TRBV12-4 to TRBJ2-5, with a weak D call TRBD2 (5 bases). Trimming shortened V by 5 bases and J by 5 bases, and 12 bases separated the two germline ends. The CDR3 length is 13 residues. Written as DNA, the CDR3 is TGTGCCAGCAGTGGCAGTGCGGGTGAGACCCAGTACTTC. Amino acid sequence: CASSGSAGETQYF.

This chain connects TRBV18 to TRBJ1-1; D gene uncertain. This CDR3 is 14 amino acids long. Germline V gene lookup returns CDR1 KGHSH and CDR2 LQKENI. Trimming removed 1 base at V and 1 base at J, with 7 bases between. CDR3 protein: CASSPLLGNTEAFF. CDR3 bases: TGTGCCAGCTCACCACTATTAGGGAACACTGAAGCTTTCTTT.

The chain joins TRBV7-3 to TRBJ2-1, with 10 bases that match TRBD2. The CDR3 totals 15 residues. V lost 5 bases to trimming and J lost 3 bases; unmatched junction nucleotides: 4. Germline lookup yields CDR1 SGHTA and CDR2 FQGTGA. The DNA of the CDR3 is TGTGCCAGCAGCCCGAGCGGGGGGGGCTACAATGAGCAGTTCTTC. Amino acid sequence: CASSPSGGGYNEQFF.

This clone was recorded a few times. The gene calls are TRBV3-1 (or the pseudogene TRBV3-2) and TRBJ2-3; 11 bases are shared with TRBD2. V gave up 4 bases and J gave up 6 bases; unmatched junction bases: 18. The CDR3 consists of 19 residues. Germline CDR1 is LGHDT and CDR2 is YNNKEL (reference sequence). CDR3 sequence reads: CASSLSGLAGGPWTDTQYF. CDR3 coding DNA: TGTGCCAGCAGCCTAAGCGGCCTAGCGGGGGGACCATGGACGGATACGCAGTATTTT.

V is TRBV7-9 and J is TRBJ1-4; possible D gene TRBD1, 6 bases. V was shortened by 1 base and J by 8 bases, with 11 bases between the two germline ends. CDR3 length equals 14 residues. Germline V lookup: CDR1 SEHNR, CDR2 FQNEAQ (reference sequence). The CDR3 sequence: CASSLGRGEEKLFF. As DNA, the CDR3 is TGTGCCAGCAGCTTAGGAAGGGGGGAGGAAAAACTGTTTTTT.

The V gene is TRBV14, the J gene TRBJ1-6, with D unclear. The germline V gene has CDR1 SGHDN and CDR2 FVKESK. The CDR3 is 15 amino acids. V lost 0 bases and J 10 bases, leaving 13 bases between the germline ends. In DNA form, the CDR3 reads TGTGCCAGCAGCCAAGAGGCGGGAGGGAACTCACCCCTCCACTTT. Protein: CASSQEAGGNSPLHF. The whole variable domain, remainder taken from reference TRBV14 and TRBJ1-6, is EAGVTQFPSHSVIEKGQTVTLRCDPISGHDNLYWYRRVMGKEIKFLLHFVKESKQDESGMPNNRFLAERTGGTYSTLKVQPAELEDSGVYFCASSQEAGGNSPLHFGNGTRLTVT.

The chain carries TRBV13 and TRBJ2-3; no clear D gene. From germline, CDR1 is PRHDT and CDR2 FYEKMQ (reference sequence). The V gene lost 6 bases and the J gene lost 4 bases, with 14 bases spanning the gap. The CDR3 has 14 residues. The CDR3: CASSRASSADTQYF. DNA of the CDR3: TGTGCCAGCAGTAGAGCCAGCTCAGCAGATACGCAGTATTTT.

The chain carries TRBV30 and TRBJ1-1; TRBD1 aligns across 7 bases. The ends lost 1 base at V and 1 base at J; junction bases unmatched: 6. The germline V gene encodes CDR1 GTSNPN and CDR2 SVGIG (reference sequence). The CDR3 length is 15 residues. This CDR3 is CAWSASDRRNTEAFF. In DNA form, the CDR3 reads TGTGCCTGGAGTGCATCGGACAGGAGGAACACTGAAGCTTTCTTT.

The V and J genes are TRBV29-1 and TRBJ1-1, with D possibly matching TRBD1 (5 bases). The V end lost 7 bases, the J end lost 1 base, and 10 bases lay between the germline ends. The CDR3 is 12 amino acids. The V gene's germline CDR1 is SQVTM and CDR2 ANQGSEA. DNA of the CDR3: TGCAGCGGGGGGGAGGGGAACACTGAAGCTTTCTTT. This codes for CSGGEGNTEAFF.

The chain joins TRBV4-1 to TRBJ1-2; possibly TRBD1 for D (5 bases). CDR1 is MGHRA and CDR2 is YSYEKL in the germline V gene. CDR3 length: 15 amino acids. With 0 bases removed from V and 5 bases from J, the gap between germline ends came to 13 bases. The CDR3 here is CASSQDERGAYGYTF. The CDR3 DNA sequence: TGCGCCAGCAGCCAAGATGAGAGGGGAGCTTATGGCTACACCTTC.

The V call is TRBV6-5, the J call TRBJ2-5, with D possibly TRBD2 on 6 matching bases. CDR3 length: 14 residues. Deletions cut 5 bases from V and 3 bases from J, with 13 bases between. Germline V CDR1 and CDR2: MNHEY, SVGAGI. CDR3 nucleotides: TGTGCCAGCAGTACGCCTTGGAGGGAAGAGACCCAGTACTTC. It translates to CASSTPWREETQYF.

The rearrangement links TRBV7-9 to TRBJ1-4, with TRBD1 matching over 8 bases. Germline CDR1 and CDR2: SEHNR and FQNEAQ (reference sequence). The CDR3 totals 15 residues. The trim removed 4 bases at V and 5 bases at J, leaving 6 bases unmatched. The CDR3 sequence is CASSSWTGKNEKLFF. The CDR3 bases are TGTGCCAGCAGCTCCTGGACAGGGAAAAATGAAAAACTGTTTTTT.

V usage is TRBV2 and J usage is TRBJ2-3; 11 bases match TRBD2. There are 14 residues in the CDR3. The junction had 1 base not matched to a gene; V was cut back by 3 bases and J by 5 bases. CDR1 and CDR2 (germline): SNHLY, FYNNEI. In DNA form, the CDR3 reads TGTGCCAGCAGTGATGGACTAGCGGGAGATACGCAGTATTTT. Translated, it gives CASSDGLAGDTQYF.

This clone was picked up a small number of times. The chain is built from TRBV5-1 and TRBJ1-3; D is uncertain. The length of the CDR3 is 16 residues. Trimming stripped 0 bases from V and 3 bases from J, with 13 bases between. The V gene's germline CDR1 is SGHRS and CDR2 YFSETQ. CDR3 coding DNA: TGCGCCAGCAGCTTGGCCGGGTGGGCCGGTGGAAACACCATATATTTT. Translating gives CASSLAGWAGGNTIYF.

The chain combines TRBV19 with TRBJ1-3; maybe TRBD1 (6 bases). Trimming took off 5 bases at V and 0 bases at J, with 11 bases between the two ends. CDR3 size: 15 residues. Germline CDR1 and CDR2: LNHDA and SQIVND (reference sequence). In nucleotides, the CDR3 is TGTGCCAGTAGTGAGACAGGCGTCTCTGGAAACACCATATATTTT. This sequence encodes CASSETGVSGNTIYF.

This chain links TRBV28 with TRBJ1-1; a weak D match, TRBD1 (6 bases). Germline loops: CDR1 MDHEN, CDR2 SYDVKM. This CDR3 spans 15 amino acids. V was cut by 5 bases and J by 1 base, with 14 bases left in between. This CDR3 is CASSPSDSPNTEAFF. The CDR3 nucleotides are TGTGCCAGCAGTCCATCGGACAGCCCGAACACTGAAGCTTTCTTT.

V and J are TRBV28 and TRBJ1-1, with 7 bases that match TRBD1. V shed 6 bases and J 1 base; nucleotides not matched to a gene: 5. Per the germline V gene, CDR1 is MDHEN and CDR2 is SYDVKM. The CDR3 is made up of 14 amino acids. This CDR3 is CASRPWDRNTEAFF. Here the CDR3 DNA reads TGTGCCAGCAGGCCTTGGGACAGGAACACTGAAGCTTTCTTT.

This chain uses TRBV25-1 with TRBJ1-5; D is undetermined. Germline V gene lookup returns CDR1 MGHDK and CDR2 SYGVNS. The CDR3 runs 12 residues. The V gene lost 2 bases and the J gene lost 4 bases, with 3 bases spanning the gap. This CDR3 reads CASSEGNQPQHF. In DNA form, the CDR3 reads TGTGCCAGCAGTGAAGGTAATCAGCCCCAGCATTTT.

This clone was counted a few times. V usage is TRBV11-2 and J usage is TRBJ2-3; 7 positions agree with TRBD2. Germline assignment: CDR1 SGHAT and CDR2 FQNNGV. Unmatched junction bases numbered 12, after V lost 1 base and J lost 5 bases. The CDR3 is made up of 17 amino acids. CDR3: CASSLGGTILIGDTQYF. The CDR3 coding sequence is TGTGCCAGCAGCTTAGGCGGGACTATTCTAATAGGAGATACGCAGTATTTT.

A note on this clone: Its ends do not fully match the called genes, so a read error is possible. The chain couples TRBV7-7 to TRBJ2-5; 10 nucleotides match TRBD2. Germline V gene data show CDR1 as SSHAT and CDR2 as FNYEAQ (reference sequence). The CDR3 covers 16 residues. The CDR3 nucleotides are TGTGCTAGCAGCAGCGGGAGGGCGGTCGGGGGGGAGACCCAGTACTTC. This sequence encodes CASSSGRAVGGETQYF.

The V gene is TRBV5-6, the J gene TRBJ1-4; TRBD1 is a possible D gene (5 bases). Trimming left V 0 bases short and J 8 bases short, with 23 bases between. The CDR3 has 18 residues. CDR1 SGHDT and CDR2 YYEEEE come from the germline V gene. The CDR3 DNA sequence: TGTGCCAGCAGCTTGGATATAAAAACTCGGGGGGTTGGCGAAAAACTGTTTTTT. Protein sequence: CASSLDIKTRGVGEKLFF.

The chain has TRBV5-1 and TRBJ2-7; TRBD1 or TRBD2 may be the D gene (5 bases each). Per germline, CDR1 SGHRS and CDR2 YFSETQ. V gave up 3 bases and J gave up 3 bases, with 19 bases separating them. This CDR3 is 16 amino acids long. DNA of the CDR3: TGCGCCAGCAGCTCGGGCCCTGGGGACGGGATCTACGAGCAGTACTTC. It translates to CASSSGPGDGIYEQYF.

V gene TRBV5-1 combines with J gene TRBJ1-2; D ambiguous. The V end was cut by 4 bases, the J end by 0 bases, with 16 bases between. The CDR3 length is 16 residues. The germline V gene has CDR1 SGHRS and CDR2 YFSETQ. CDR3 coding DNA: TGCGCCAGCAGCCCTCCGGGCCCCGGGGCTAACTATGGCTACACCTTC. This codes for CASSPPGPGANYGYTF. Full variable domain (remainder filled in from reference TRBV5-1 and TRBJ1-2): KAGVTQTPRYLIKTRGQQVTLSCSPISGHRSVSWYQQTPGQGLQFLFEYFSETQRNKGNFPGRFSGRQFSNSRSEMNVSTLELGDSALYLCASSPPGPGANYGYTFGSGTRLTVV.

J is TRBJ1-1 and V is TRBV5-1; TRBD1 agrees at 7 bases. In germline, CDR1 is SGHRS, CDR2 YFSETQ. The junction had 4 bases not matched to a gene; V was cut back by 1 base and J by 1 base. This CDR3 contains 15 residues. The CDR3 DNA reads as TGCGCCAGCAGCTTGTTACAGGGGAGGAACACTGAAGCTTTCTTT. It is translated as CASSLLQGRNTEAFF.

The V and J genes are TRBV18 and TRBJ2-2; D is tentatively TRBD1 or TRBD2 (5 bases each). This CDR3 spans 13 amino acids. CDR1 KGHSH and CDR2 LQKENI come from the germline V gene. V lost 2 bases and J 6 bases, leaving 7 bases between the germline ends. CDR3 residues: CASSPRDAGELFF. The DNA of the CDR3 is TGTGCCAGCTCACCAAGGGACGCCGGGGAGCTGTTTTTT.

The chain carries TRBV7-9 and TRBJ2-1; D may be TRBD2 (5 bases). CDR3 size: 14 residues. Germline-derived CDR1 and CDR2 are SEHNR and FQNEAQ (reference sequence). Trimming stripped 5 bases from V and 6 bases from J, with 14 bases between. In DNA form, the CDR3 reads TGTGCCAGCAGCCGCTCGCGTGGAGGCAATGAGCAGTTCTTC. Translation gives CASSRSRGGNEQFF.

This chain joins TRBV9 and TRBJ1-2; no reliable D call. Trimming stripped 4 bases from V and 3 bases from J, with 22 bases between. This CDR3 has 17 amino acids. Per germline, CDR1 SGDLS and CDR2 YYNGEE. CDR3 bases: TGTGCCAGCAGCCCCCCCTCGGGGTTGGGTTCCGACTATGGCTACACCTTC. This translates into CASSPPSGLGSDYGYTF.

The rearrangement uses TRBV11-3 and TRBJ2-1; D not resolved. V lost 2 bases and J 7 bases, leaving 9 bases between the germline ends. This CDR3 has 13 residues. CDR1 SGHNT and CDR2 YENEEA come from the germline V gene. The CDR3 DNA follows: TGTGCCAGCAGCTTAACGACCCTTAATGAGCAGTTCTTC. Translating it yields CASSLTTLNEQFF.

V usage is TRBV7-6 and J usage is TRBJ2-7; 9 nucleotides agree with TRBD1. Looked up from germline, CDR1 is SGHVS and CDR2 is FNYEAQ. The V and J ends lost 2 bases and 5 bases, in that order; junction bases with no gene match: 7. The CDR3 totals 15 residues. The CDR3 loop is CASSLSGTGFDEQYF. The CDR3 nucleotides read TGTGCCAGCAGCTTATCCGGGACAGGGTTTGACGAGCAGTACTTC.

The genes are TRBV2 and TRBJ1-1, with D possibly TRBD1 on 6 matching bases. With 9 bases removed from V and 0 bases from J, the gap between germline ends came to 11 bases. The CDR3 contains 13 residues. Germline-derived CDR1 and CDR2 are SNHLY and FYNNEI. Here the CDR3 reads CASATGMNTEAFF. The CDR3, as DNA: TGTGCCAGTGCCACAGGGATGAACACTGAAGCTTTCTTT.

The V gene is TRBV24-1, the J gene TRBJ2-3; 10 nucleotides line up with TRBD1. Germline CDR1 KGHDR, CDR2 SFDVKD. The CDR3 is 16 amino acids. V gave up 6 bases and J gave up 3 bases; unmatched junction bases: 8. The CDR3 region has the DNA TGTGCCACCAGTAAAGGGGACAGGGGAGGAACAGATACGCAGTATTTT. Translating gives CATSKGDRGGTDTQYF.